The 14 T cell receptor beta chains reported below all come from one sample, sequenced in a study of blood T cell repertoires in COVID-19. TCRdb's table, derived via immunoSEQ multiplex PCR, lists solely in-frame clones and lacks some. The table has roughly 320,000 clones, under 90% seen once; the top ten hold about 4.1%. Material: PBMCs or T cells enriched from blood (not recorded which). The receptors come from a man aged 30 to 39 who had recovered from COVID-19.

The CDR3 DNA follows: TGCGCCAGCAGTGAGTCGACTGGCTTTCTGGCCCCCAACACCGGGGAGCTGTTTTTT. Residues: CASSESTGFLAPNTGELFF. This chain joins TRBV10-1 and TRBJ2-2; D is unclear. The CDR3 is 19 amino acids. Germline V lookup: CDR1 WNHNN, CDR2 SYGVQD (reference sequence). V shed 0 bases and J shed 2 bases, with 19 bases lying between them.

V is TRBV19 and J is TRBJ1-1; no clear D. Trimming removed 6 bases at V and 6 bases at J, with 17 bases between. This CDR3 region has 14 residues. From germline, CDR1 is LNHDA and CDR2 SQIVND (reference sequence). The CDR3: CASRRFGRRAEAFF. CDR3 bases: TGTGCCAGTAGAAGATTTGGCAGGCGGGCTGAAGCTTTCTTT.

This chain uses TRBV11-2 with TRBJ1-1, with D tentatively TRBD1 (5 bases). Germline-derived CDR1 and CDR2 are SGHAT and FQNNGV. V was trimmed by 4 bases and J by 6 bases, leaving 9 bases between them. This CDR3 spans 12 amino acids. CDR3: CASSSQGSEAFF. The CDR3, as DNA: TGTGCCAGCAGCTCTCAGGGATCTGAAGCTTTCTTT.

The chain joins TRBV6-5 to TRBJ1-6, with TRBD1 matching over 11 bases. Per germline, CDR1 MNHEY and CDR2 SVGAGI. The V gene end was trimmed by 11 bases and the J gene end by 8 bases; junction bases not matched to a gene: 5. The CDR3 has 13 residues. CDR3 region: CAAPGQGDSPLHF. The CDR3 nucleotides read TGTGCCGCTCCGGGACAGGGGGATTCACCCCTCCACTTT.

The chain carries TRBV11-2 and TRBJ1-1, with D hard to call. This CDR3 is built from 17 residues. Germline loops: CDR1 SGHAT, CDR2 FQNNGV. V was clipped by 0 bases and J by 5 bases, with 19 bases between them. This CDR3 is CASSLDSMGRERTEAFF. CDR3 DNA sequence: TGTGCCAGCAGCTTAGATTCAATGGGGAGGGAGAGGACTGAAGCTTTCTTT.

The chain uses TRBV5-1 and TRBJ2-1; 7 bases fit TRBD2. The CDR3 covers 18 residues. Looked up from germline, CDR1 is SGHRS and CDR2 is YFSETQ. V dropped 0 bases and J dropped 6; count of bases not matched to a gene: 15. The CDR3 region has the DNA TGCGCCAGCAGCTTGGCCCCGGGTGCGGGAGCCCGGGCCAATGAGCAGTTCTTC. This encodes CASSLAPGAGARANEQFF.

The V and J genes are TRBV28 and TRBJ2-7; TRBD2 matches at 11 bases. Germline CDR1 is MDHEN and CDR2 is SYDVKM. CDR3 size: 16 residues. V lost 1 base and J lost 6; bases outside the gene matches: 8. CDR3: CASSLSASGGQAEQYF. The CDR3 DNA reads TGTGCCAGCAGTTTATCGGCTAGCGGGGGGCAAGCCGAGCAGTACTTC.

The rearrangement uses TRBV11-2 and TRBJ1-2; 9 bases fit TRBD1. The V gene's germline CDR1 is SGHAT and CDR2 FQNNGV. J was trimmed by 12 bases and V by 3 bases; bases with no gene match: 8. The length of the CDR3 is 13 residues. CDR3 DNA: TGTGCCAGCAGCTTTACAGGGGGCGCCGACGACACCTTC. Residues: CASSFTGGADDTF.

The chain recombines TRBV18 with TRBJ2-3, with 16 positions matching TRBD2. V lost 0 bases, J lost 2 bases, and 2 bases stayed unmatched. The CDR3 totals 18 residues. CDR1 is KGHSH, CDR2 LQKENI, per germline. The CDR3 DNA follows: TGTGCCAGCTCACCACCGGGACTAGCGGGGGGGGCCACAGATACGCAGTATTTT. Its protein product is CASSPPGLAGGATDTQYF.

The chain is built from TRBV5-5 and TRBJ2-1; 9 bases are a match to TRBD2. This CDR3 contains 16 residues. Per germline, CDR1 SGHKS and CDR2 YYEKEE (reference sequence). Trimming took 0 bases from V and 9 from J; bases not matched to a gene: 10. Here the CDR3 DNA reads TGTGCCAGCAGCTTGGTGGCGGGGGGGGTTCTCGGTGAGCAGTTCTTC. Translation gives CASSLVAGGVLGEQFF.

This clone has only a few counts. V is TRBV19 and J is TRBJ1-3; the D is unclear. Germline CDR1 is LNHDA and CDR2 is SQIVND (reference sequence). CDR3 length equals 15 residues. The V and J ends lost 2 bases and 0 bases respectively, with 8 bases between them. CDR3 region: CASSISSSSGNTIYF. The CDR3 nucleotides are TGTGCCAGTAGTATATCTTCCAGCTCTGGAAACACCATATATTTT.

The chain joins TRBV5-8 to TRBJ2-7; TRBD2 might be the D (6 bases). The ends were cut back, 4 bases at V and 2 bases at J, with 13 bases in the middle. The germline gives CDR1 SGHTS, CDR2 YDEGEE. The CDR3 covers 14 residues. The CDR3 reads CASSRTGVAYEQYF. The CDR3 nucleotides are TGTGCCAGCAGCCGGACGGGGGTAGCCTACGAGCAGTACTTC. Variable domain in full (rest from reference TRBV5-8 and TRBJ2-7): EAGVTQSPTHLIKTRGQQATLRCSPISGHTSVYWYQQALGLGLQFLLWYDEGEERNRGNFPPRFSGRQFPNYSSELNVNALELEDSALYLCASSRTGVAYEQYFGPGTRLTVT.

In DNA, the CDR3 is TGTGCCAGCAGCTCCCCGGGAGGGTGGTATGGCTACACCTTC. It is translated as CASSSPGGWYGYTF. The chain joins TRBV7-2 to TRBJ1-2; D not certain. The germline CDR1 and CDR2 sequences are SGHTA and FQGNSA. The V gene lost 4 bases and the J gene lost 5 bases, with 14 bases spanning the gap. This CDR3 has 14 amino acids.

The chain uses TRBV10-3 and TRBJ2-7; 7 bases are a match to TRBD2. The CDR3 covers 12 residues. The germline V gene has CDR1 ENHRY and CDR2 SYGVKD. V shed 10 bases, J shed 5 bases, and the junction held 8 bases outside the gene matches. DNA of the CDR3: TGTGCCACCTGCCTTGGGGGGGACGAGCAGTACTTC. Amino acid sequence: CATCLGGDEQYF.